This TCR beta chain was recorded in a study of T cells in Graves' hyperthyroidism and ophthalmopathy. Germline V gene sequence: CDR1 SNHLY, CDR2 FYNNEI. V lost 10 bases and J lost 4, with 16 bases in between. The CDR3 length is 13 residues. This clonotype appeared many times. Amplification yielded TCR beta CDR3 regions, with RNA transcripts as the source. Using the HTBI primer set, a first-round RT-PCR was run on the TCR CDR3. MiXCR was run by TCRdb on the multiplex PCR reads, yielding one entry per CDR3 protein. The sample lists 600,000 to 700,000 distinct CDR3 sequences; about 15% were seen once. The chain is built from TRBV2 and TRBJ1-1; weak D call: TRBD1 (5 bases). The sequenced sample consisted of blood. The source of this sequence is a woman between 40 and 55 years old with Graves' ophthalmopathy. CDR3 nucleotide sequence: TGTGCCACCCTTGGGGTCGGGGGCACTGAAGCTTTCTTT. Amino acids: CATLGVGGTEAFF.